The clone carrying this TCR beta chain was counted only a few times. Its matching antigen is unknown. Unmatched junction bases numbered 18, after V lost 5 bases and J lost 4 bases. This CDR3 comprises 21 residues. TCRdb re-derived calls from the reads in MiXCR, one entry per CDR3 protein. Of about 68,000 distinct CDR3 sequences listed, more than 20% were seen once; the top ten hold almost 80%. The data were taken from a study of T cell repertoires in cytomegalovirus infection. For the study at large: Both a matching HLA type and CMV infection were indicated by public TCR beta signatures. Study observations and caveats: Totalled public TCR beta family frequency picked out people who carried CMV plus the relevant HLA.

This TCR derives from a human donor in good health (CMV status not recorded). Some clones in this sample may be carry-over from other donors' samples. The genes are TRBV12-3 or TRBV12-4 and TRBJ2-1; 15 bases line up with TRBD2. The sequenced material came from PBMCs, sequenced either directly or after in vitro stimulation (not recorded which). The CDR3 region is CASSIPSARTSGRARYNEQFF. DNA for the CDR3: TGTGCCAGCAGTATACCATCTGCGCGGACTAGCGGGAGGGCCAGATACAATGAGCAGTTCTTC.